Listed here is a single TCR beta chain. The antigen is undetermined. The V gene's germline CDR1 is KGHDR and CDR2 SFDVKD. The CDR3 covers 14 residues. The sample comes from a study of T cells expressing NK-cell markers. TCRdb reanalyzed the 5' RACE reads, giving one entry per CDR3 protein sequence and no DNA. With around 550,000 distinct CDR3 sequences in the sample, the ten largest clones hold approximately 3.6%. Study-wide points: These clonotypes additionally ranked first within the CD3+CD56-NKG2C+ fraction of several donors.

Material: blood T cells: a sorted CD56 or NKG2C T cell subset, CD4+ or CD8+ T cells, or bulk PBMC T cells (not recorded which). J is TRBJ2-2 and V is TRBV24-1; the D call of TRBD2 rests on TCRdb alone, since no DNA is present to check it. This sequence originates from a man aged 18 to 30 in good health. The chain's CDR3 is CATTSGSNTGELFF.